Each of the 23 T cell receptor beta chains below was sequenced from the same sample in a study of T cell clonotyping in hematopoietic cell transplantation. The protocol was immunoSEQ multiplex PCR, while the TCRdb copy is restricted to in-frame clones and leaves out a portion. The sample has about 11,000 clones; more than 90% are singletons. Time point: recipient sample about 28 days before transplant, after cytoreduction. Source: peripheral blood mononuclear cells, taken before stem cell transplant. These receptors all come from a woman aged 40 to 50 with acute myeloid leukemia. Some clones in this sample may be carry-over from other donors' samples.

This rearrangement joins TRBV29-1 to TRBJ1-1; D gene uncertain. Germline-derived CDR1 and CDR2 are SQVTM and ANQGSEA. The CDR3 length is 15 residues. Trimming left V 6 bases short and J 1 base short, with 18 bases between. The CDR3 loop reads CSVRLGGPPNTEAFF. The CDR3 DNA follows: TGCAGCGTCCGGCTAGGCGGACCACCGAACACTGAAGCTTTCTTT.

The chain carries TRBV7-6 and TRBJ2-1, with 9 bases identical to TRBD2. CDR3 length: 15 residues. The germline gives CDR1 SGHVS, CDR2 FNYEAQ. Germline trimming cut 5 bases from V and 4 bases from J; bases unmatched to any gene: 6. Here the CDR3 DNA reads TGTGCCAGCAGCCTTAGCGGGAGCGGGTACAATGAGCAGTTCTTC. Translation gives CASSLSGSGYNEQFF.

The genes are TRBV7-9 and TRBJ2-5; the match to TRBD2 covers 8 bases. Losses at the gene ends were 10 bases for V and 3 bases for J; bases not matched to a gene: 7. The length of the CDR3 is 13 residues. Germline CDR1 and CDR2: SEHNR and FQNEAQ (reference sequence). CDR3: CATSGAGEETQYF. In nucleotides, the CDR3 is TGTGCCACCTCCGGAGCGGGGGAAGAGACCCAGTACTTC.

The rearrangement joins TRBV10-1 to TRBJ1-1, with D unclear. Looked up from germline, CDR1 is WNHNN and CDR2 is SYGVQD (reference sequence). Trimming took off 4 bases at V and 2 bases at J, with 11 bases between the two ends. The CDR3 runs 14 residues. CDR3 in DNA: TGCGCCAGCAGTGGGCTAGGTTCTAACACTGAAGCTTTCTTT. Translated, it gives CASSGLGSNTEAFF.

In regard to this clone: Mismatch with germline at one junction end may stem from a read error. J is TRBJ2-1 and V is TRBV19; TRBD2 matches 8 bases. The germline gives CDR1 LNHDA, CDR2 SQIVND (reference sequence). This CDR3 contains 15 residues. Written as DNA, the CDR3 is TGTGCCAGTAGTATTAGTGTCTTAAGGCCTAGCGGGTGTCTCTTC. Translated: CASSISVLRPSGCLF.

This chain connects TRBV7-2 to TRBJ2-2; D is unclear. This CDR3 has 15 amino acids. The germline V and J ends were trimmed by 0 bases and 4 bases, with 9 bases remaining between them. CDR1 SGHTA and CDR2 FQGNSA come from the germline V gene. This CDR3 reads CASSLAGWGTGELFF. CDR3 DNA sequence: TGTGCCAGCAGCTTAGCGGGGTGGGGCACCGGGGAGCTGTTTTTT.

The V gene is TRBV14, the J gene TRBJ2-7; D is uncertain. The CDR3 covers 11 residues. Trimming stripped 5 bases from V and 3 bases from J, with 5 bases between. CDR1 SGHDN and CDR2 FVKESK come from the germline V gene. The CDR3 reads CASSDFYEQYF. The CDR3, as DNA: TGTGCCAGCAGCGACTTCTACGAGCAGTACTTC.

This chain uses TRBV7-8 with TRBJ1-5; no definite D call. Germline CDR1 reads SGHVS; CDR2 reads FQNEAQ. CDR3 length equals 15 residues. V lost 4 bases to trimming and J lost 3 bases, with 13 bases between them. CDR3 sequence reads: CASSWERADNQPQHF. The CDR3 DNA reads TGTGCCAGCAGCTGGGAAAGGGCTGACAATCAGCCCCAGCATTTT. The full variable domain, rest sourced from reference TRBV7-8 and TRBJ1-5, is GAGVSQSPRYKVAKRGQDVALRCDPISGHVSLFWYQQALGQGPEFLTYFQNEAQLDKSGLPSDRFFAERPEGSVSTLKIQRTQQEDSAVYLCASSWERADNQPQHFGDGTRLSIL.

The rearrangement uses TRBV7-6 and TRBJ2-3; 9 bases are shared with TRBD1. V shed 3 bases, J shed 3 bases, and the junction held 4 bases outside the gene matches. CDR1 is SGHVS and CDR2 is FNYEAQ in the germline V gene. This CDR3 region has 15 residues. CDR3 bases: TGTGCCAGCAGCTTCGGGACAGGGATAACAGATACGCAGTATTTT. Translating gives CASSFGTGITDTQYF.

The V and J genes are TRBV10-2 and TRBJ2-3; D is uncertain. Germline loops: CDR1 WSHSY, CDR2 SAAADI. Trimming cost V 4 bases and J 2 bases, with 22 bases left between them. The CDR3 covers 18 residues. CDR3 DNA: TGCGCCAGCAGTGTCAGCCCCGGTAGCCGGGTCTTCACAGATACGCAGTATTTT. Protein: CASSVSPGSRVFTDTQYF.

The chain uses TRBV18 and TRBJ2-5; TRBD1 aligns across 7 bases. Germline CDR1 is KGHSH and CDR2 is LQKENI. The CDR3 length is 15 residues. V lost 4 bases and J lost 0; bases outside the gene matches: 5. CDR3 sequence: CASSRPGTDQETQYF. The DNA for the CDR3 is TGTGCCAGCTCACGACCCGGGACAGACCAAGAGACCCAGTACTTC.

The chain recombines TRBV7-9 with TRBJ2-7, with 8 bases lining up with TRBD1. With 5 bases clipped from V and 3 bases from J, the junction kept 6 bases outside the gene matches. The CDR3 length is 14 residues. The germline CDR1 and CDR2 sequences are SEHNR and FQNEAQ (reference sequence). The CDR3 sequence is CASSPGTGYYEQYF. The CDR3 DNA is TGTGCCAGCAGCCCCGGGACAGGATACTACGAGCAGTACTTC.

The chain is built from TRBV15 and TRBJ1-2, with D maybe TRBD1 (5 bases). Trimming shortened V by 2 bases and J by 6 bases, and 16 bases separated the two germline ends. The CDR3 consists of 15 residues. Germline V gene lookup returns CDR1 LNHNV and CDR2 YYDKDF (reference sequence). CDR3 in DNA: TGTGCCACCAGCAGAACAAGGGGAAGTAAGGATGGCTACACCTTC. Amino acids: CATSRTRGSKDGYTF. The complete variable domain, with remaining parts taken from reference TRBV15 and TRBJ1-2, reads DAMVIQNPRYQVTQFGKPVTLSCSQTLNHNVMYWYQQKSSQAPKLLFHYYDKDFNNEADTPDNFQSRRPNTSFCFLDIRSPGLGDTAMYLCATSRTRGSKDGYTFGSGTRLTVV.

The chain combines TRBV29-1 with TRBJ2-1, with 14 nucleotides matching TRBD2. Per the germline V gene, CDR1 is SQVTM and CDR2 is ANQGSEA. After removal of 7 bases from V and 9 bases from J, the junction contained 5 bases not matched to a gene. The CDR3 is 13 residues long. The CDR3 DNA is TGCAGCGCGGGACTAGCGGGAGACACTGAGCAGTTCTTC. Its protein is CSAGLAGDTEQFF.

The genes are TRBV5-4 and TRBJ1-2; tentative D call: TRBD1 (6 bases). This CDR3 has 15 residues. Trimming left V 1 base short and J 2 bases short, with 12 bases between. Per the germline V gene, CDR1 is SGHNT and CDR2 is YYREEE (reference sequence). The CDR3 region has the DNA TGTGCCAGCAGCTTGACAGGGTCTGGAAACTATGGCTACACCTTC. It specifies CASSLTGSGNYGYTF.

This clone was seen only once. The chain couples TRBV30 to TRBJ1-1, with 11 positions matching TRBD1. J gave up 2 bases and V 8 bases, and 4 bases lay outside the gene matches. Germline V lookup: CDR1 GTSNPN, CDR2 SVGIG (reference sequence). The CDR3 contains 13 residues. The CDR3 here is CAGGQGGNTEAFF. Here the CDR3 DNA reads TGTGCCGGGGGACAGGGGGGAAACACTGAAGCTTTCTTT.

CDR3 amino acids: CASSLTGVEEQYF. CDR3 DNA sequence: TGTGCCAGCAGCCTGACCGGGGTGGAGGAGCAGTACTTC. The V call is TRBV7-9, the J call TRBJ2-7; a possible D gene is TRBD2 (5 bases). Trimming shortened V by 5 bases and J by 7 bases, and 15 bases separated the two germline ends. The CDR3 totals 13 residues. Germline values: CDR1 SEHNR, CDR2 FQNEAQ (reference sequence).

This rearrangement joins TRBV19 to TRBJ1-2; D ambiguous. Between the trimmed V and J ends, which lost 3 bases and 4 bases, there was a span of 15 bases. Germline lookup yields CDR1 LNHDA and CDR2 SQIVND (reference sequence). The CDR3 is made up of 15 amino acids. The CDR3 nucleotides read TGTGCCAGTAGTATTACTGTGGGAGGGATCTATGGCTACACCTTC. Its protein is CASSITVGGIYGYTF.

CDR3 DNA: TGCGCCAGCAGCCAAGGAATGGGAAAGGGGGATGAGCAGTTCTTC. This gives the protein CASSQGMGKGDEQFF. This chain connects TRBV4-3 to TRBJ2-1; tentatively, D is TRBD1 (6 bases). Germline CDR1 is LGHNA and CDR2 is YSLEER. V dropped 1 base and J dropped 8 bases, with 15 bases sitting between them. The CDR3 has 15 amino acids.

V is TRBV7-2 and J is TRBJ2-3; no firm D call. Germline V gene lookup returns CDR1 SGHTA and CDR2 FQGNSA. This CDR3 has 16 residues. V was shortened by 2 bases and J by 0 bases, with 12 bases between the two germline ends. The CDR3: CASSLRLPTSTDTQYF. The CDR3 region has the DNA TGTGCCAGCAGCTTAAGACTTCCCACTAGCACAGATACGCAGTATTTT.

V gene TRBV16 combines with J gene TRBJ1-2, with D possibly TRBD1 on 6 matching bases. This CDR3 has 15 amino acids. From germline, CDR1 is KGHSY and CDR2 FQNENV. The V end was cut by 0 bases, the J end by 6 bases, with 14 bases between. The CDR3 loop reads CASSQSPGAHHGYTF. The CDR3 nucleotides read TGTGCCAGCAGCCAATCCCCAGGGGCCCATCATGGCTACACCTTC.

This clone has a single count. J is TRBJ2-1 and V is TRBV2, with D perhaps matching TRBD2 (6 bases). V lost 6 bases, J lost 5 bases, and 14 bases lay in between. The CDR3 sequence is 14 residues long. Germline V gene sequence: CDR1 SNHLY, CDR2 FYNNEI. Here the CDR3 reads CASRRDRTDNEQFF. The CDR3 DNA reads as TGTGCCAGCAGGCGGGACCGAACTGACAATGAGCAGTTCTTC. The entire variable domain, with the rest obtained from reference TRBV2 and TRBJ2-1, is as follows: EPEVTQTPSHQVTQMGQEVILRCVPISNHLYFYWYRQILGQKVEFLVSFYNNEISEKSEIFDDQFSVERPDGSNFTLKIRSTKLEDSAMYFCASRRDRTDNEQFFGPGTRLTVL.

The CDR3 DNA follows: TGCAGCGTAGAGGTGAACACTGAAGCTTTCTTT. Protein product: CSVEVNTEAFF. V is TRBV29-1 and J is TRBJ1-1, with D uncertain. The CDR3 extends over 11 amino acids. Germline loops: CDR1 SQVTM, CDR2 ANQGSEA. Trimming left V 6 bases short and J 0 bases short, with 5 bases between.